What follows describes a single T cell receptor beta chain. In this sample, this clonotype turned up a few times. It lacks a known antigen. The input lacks base qualities; no much larger clone sits a single base away. The source of the sample is a study of T cells in Graves' hyperthyroidism and ophthalmopathy (dated by TCRdb to the late 2010s). For context, the study as a whole: Peripheral blood samples were taken at the time of initial diagnosis, prior to any treatment. To identify TCR V-J signatures that set the groups apart, the researchers used a discovery cohort of 100 patients, made up of 43 with Graves' ophthalmopathy and 57 with stable Graves' hyperthyroidism. Following sampling, methimazole starting at 30 mg daily was given to hyperthyroidism patients, and high-dose intravenous methylprednisolone was given to ophthalmopathy patients. Thyroid tissue and blood T-cell repertoires from about six Graves' hyperthyroidism patients were also compared in the study. The paper describes TCR Vbeta CDR3 sequencing of roughly 130 peripheral blood samples, made up of approximately 40 ophthalmopathy patients, 70 to 80 hyperthyroidism patients and about 17 progressor patients. Prospective prediction of ophthalmopathy was tested in an independent validation cohort of approximately 18 hyperthyroidism patients and 15 to 17 patients who later progressed to ophthalmopathy. For training and testing, the 100 or so patients in the discovery cohort were randomly divided in a 7:3 ratio.

Stable Graves' hyperthyroidism was defined as no progression to ophthalmopathy during 18 months of follow-up. Hyperthyroidism patients were newly diagnosed, had a disease duration of under 2 months, and were aged 18 to 65 years. Exclusion was applied to patients with uncontrolled infections, other autoimmune diseases, pregnancy or lactation. Diagnoses were based on clinical symptoms, serum thyroxine and TRAb, thyroid ultrasound and orbital computed tomography. PBMCs were isolated from about 9.1 ml of fresh peripheral blood by Ficoll-Paque density gradient centrifugation. Trizol reagent was used to extract total RNA, and RNA quality was then checked on an Agilent 2100 Bioanalyzer. TCR beta CDR3 regions were amplified from RNA transcripts. A first-round RT-PCR of the TCR CDR3 used the HTBI primer set with the Qiagen OneStep RT-PCR kit. Libraries were constructed in a second round of multiplex PCR, after which size selection and purification were performed. Libraries were sequenced paired-end with 100 bp reads on an Illumina HiSeq2000. The original methods were these. SOAPnuke was used to process the raw data, removing reads that contained adapters or uncalled bases, had a mean Phred below 15, or lacked an exact match to the constant primer or identifier. High-quality paired reads were merged using COPE v1.2.5, and each unique nucleotide sequence was defined as a clonotype. MiTCR v1.1 was used to align clonotypes to the IMGT TRBV, TRBD and TRBJ reference segments. The analysis was restricted to V-J combinations with a frequency above 0.0001, which together covered just over 98% of the repertoires. The TCS score was defined as F50 (clonal expansion) divided by E x V (chaos), with BLOSUM62-based TCRdist calculated between CDR3 peptides within each V-J. Welch's t-statistics and random forest reduced around 520 V-J features to roughly 13, which were used in a naive Bayes classifier (R e1071). TCRdb took the public reads, trimmed them with fastp at Q25, ran MiXCR for clone calling and kept in-frame beta chains. Rows with a matching CDR3 protein are joined into one entry that keeps the most common DNA and genes. These V and J calls are TCRdb output, not the study's own analysis. The sample yields about 320,000 distinct CDR3 sequences; over 15% were counted once. Of the sample, around a third is held by the ten largest clones.

The paper's findings and limits, for the study overall: No statistical method was used to fix the sample size in advance, and group allocation was not hidden from the investigators. Most expanded thyroid clonotypes (frequency above 0.001) were also found in blood, which suggests that blood repertoires may mirror thyroid immune responses. A model built on a 13 V-J signature distinguished ophthalmopathy from stable hyperthyroidism, reaching around 88% sensitivity and 81.08% specificity in cross-validation and 80%/75% in testing. In validation, the model predicted progression to ophthalmopathy a median of around 6.5 months before onset, with around 70% sensitivity and nearly 75% specificity.

The specimen sequenced was blood. The TCR sequence derives from a man aged 25-45 years with Graves' hyperthyroidism.

The DNA reads TGTGCCAGCAGCCCTGCTACTGAAGCTTTCTTT. This encodes CASSPATEAFF. The chain uses TRBV7-8 and TRBJ1-1, with the D gene not clear enough to name. CDR1 and CDR2 (SGHVS, FQNEAQ) derive from the germline V gene. V was cut back by 5 bases and J by 5 bases, leaving a gap of 6 bases between them. The CDR3 holds 11 amino acids from the cysteine to the phenylalanine. Kept here is only the CDR3 DNA, which spans 33 bases and is read in frame from base 1.